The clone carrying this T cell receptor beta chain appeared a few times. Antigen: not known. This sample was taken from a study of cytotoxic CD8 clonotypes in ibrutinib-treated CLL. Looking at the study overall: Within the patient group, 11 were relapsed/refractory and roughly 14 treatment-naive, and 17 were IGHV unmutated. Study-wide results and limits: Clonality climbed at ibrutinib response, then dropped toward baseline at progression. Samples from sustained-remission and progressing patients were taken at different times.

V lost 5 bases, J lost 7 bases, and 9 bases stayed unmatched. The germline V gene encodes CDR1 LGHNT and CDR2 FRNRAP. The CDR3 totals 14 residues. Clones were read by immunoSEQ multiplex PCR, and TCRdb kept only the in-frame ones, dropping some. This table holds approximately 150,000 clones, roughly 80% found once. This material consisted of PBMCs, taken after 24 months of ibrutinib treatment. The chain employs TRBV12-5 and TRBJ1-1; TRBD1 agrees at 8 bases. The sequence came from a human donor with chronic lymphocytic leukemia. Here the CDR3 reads CASGPQITGGEAFF. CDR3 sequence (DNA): TGTGCTAGTGGTCCCCAAATCACAGGGGGTGAAGCTTTCTTT.